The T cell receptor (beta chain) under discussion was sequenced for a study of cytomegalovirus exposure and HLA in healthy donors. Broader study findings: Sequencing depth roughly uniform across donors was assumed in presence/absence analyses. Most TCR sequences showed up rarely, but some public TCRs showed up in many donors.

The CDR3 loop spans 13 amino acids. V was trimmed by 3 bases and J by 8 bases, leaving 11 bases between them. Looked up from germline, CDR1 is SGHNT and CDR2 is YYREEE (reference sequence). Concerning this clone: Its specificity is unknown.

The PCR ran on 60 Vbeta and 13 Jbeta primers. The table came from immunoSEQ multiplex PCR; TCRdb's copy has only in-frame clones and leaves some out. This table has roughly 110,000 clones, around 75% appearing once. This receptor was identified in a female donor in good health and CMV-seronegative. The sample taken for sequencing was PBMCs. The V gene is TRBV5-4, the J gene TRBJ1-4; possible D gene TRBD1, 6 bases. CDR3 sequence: CASSSVQGEKLFF. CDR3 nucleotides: TGTGCCAGCAGCTCGGTCCAGGGGGAAAAACTGTTTTTT. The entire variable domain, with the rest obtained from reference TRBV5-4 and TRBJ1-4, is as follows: ETGVTQSPTHLIKTRGQQVTLRCSSQSGHNTVSWYQQALGQGPQFIFQYYREEENGRGNFPPRFSGLQFPNYSSELNVNALELDDSALYLCASSSVQGEKLFFGSGTQLSVL.